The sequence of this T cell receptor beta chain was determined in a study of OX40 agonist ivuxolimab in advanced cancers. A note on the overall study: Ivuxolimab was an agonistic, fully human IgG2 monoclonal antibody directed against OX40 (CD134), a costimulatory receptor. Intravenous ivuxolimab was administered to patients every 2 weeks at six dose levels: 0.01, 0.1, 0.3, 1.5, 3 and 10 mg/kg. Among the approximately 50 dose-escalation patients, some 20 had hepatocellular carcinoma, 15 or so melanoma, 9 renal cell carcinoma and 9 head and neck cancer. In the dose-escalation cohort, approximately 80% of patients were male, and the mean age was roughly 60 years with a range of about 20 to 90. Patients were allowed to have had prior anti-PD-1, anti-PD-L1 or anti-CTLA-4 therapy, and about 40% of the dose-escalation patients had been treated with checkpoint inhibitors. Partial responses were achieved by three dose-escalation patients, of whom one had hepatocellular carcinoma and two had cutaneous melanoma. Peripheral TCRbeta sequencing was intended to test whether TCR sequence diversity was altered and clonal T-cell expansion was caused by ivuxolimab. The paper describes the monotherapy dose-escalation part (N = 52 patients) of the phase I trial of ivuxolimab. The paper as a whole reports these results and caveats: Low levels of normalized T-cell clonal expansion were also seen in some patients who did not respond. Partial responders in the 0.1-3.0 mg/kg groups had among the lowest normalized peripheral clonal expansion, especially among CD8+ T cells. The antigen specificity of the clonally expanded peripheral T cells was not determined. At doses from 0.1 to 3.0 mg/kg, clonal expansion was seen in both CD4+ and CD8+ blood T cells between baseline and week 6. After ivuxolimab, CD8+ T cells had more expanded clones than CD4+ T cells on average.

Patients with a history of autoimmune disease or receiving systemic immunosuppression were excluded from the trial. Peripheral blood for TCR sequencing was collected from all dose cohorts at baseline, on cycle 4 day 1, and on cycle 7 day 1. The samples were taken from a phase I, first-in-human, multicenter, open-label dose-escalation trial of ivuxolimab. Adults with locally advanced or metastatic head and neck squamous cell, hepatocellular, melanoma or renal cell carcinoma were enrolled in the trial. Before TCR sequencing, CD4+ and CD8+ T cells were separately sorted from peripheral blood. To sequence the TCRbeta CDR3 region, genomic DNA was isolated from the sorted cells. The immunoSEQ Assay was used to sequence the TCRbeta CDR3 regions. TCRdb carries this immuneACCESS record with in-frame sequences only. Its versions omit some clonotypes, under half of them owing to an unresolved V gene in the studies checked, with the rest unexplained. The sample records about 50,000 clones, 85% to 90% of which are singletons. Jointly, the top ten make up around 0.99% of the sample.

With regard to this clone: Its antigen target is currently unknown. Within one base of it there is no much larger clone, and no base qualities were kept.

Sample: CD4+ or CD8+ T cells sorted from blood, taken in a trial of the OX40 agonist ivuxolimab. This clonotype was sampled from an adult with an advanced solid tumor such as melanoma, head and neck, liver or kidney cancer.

The CDR3 protein is CASRTGQTTNEKLFF. The DNA sequence is TGTGCCAGCAGGACGGGACAGACAACTAATGAAAAACTGTTTTTT. The rearrangement combines TRBV6-5 with TRBJ1-4; the central 7 bases match TRBD1. The CDR3 contains 15 residues, cysteine and phenylalanine counted. Only the CDR3 DNA is retained, 45 bases long and in frame from the first base. As encoded in the germline V gene, CDR1 is MNHEY while CDR2 is SVGAGI. For this chain, trimming is 6 bases at the V end and 0 bases at the J end, and the number of junction bases without a gene match is 4.